This passage covers 24 T cell receptor beta chains from one sample sequenced in a study of OX40 agonist ivuxolimab in advanced cancers. Data came from immunoSEQ multiplex PCR; TCRdb stores just in-frame clones and leaves some out. The repertoire includes about 64,000 clones, around 80% of them detected once, and 5% sits in the top ten. The sample here was CD4+ or CD8+ T cells sorted from blood, taken in a trial of the OX40 agonist ivuxolimab. Source of these receptors: an adult with an advanced solid tumor such as melanoma, head and neck, liver or kidney cancer.

This clone was seen a single time. The chain is built from TRBV4-3 and TRBJ2-1; 10 positions agree with TRBD2. CDR1 and CDR2 (germline): LGHNA, YSLEER. Trimming removed 5 bases from V and 4 bases from J; junction bases left unmatched: 5. The CDR3 consists of 15 residues. CDR3 bases: TGCGCCAGCAGCGTAAGCGGGGGGGTTTACAATGAGCAGTTCTTC. Amino acids: CASSVSGGVYNEQFF.

The chain is built from TRBV7-2 and TRBJ2-2, with D tentatively TRBD2 (6 bases). Germline CDR1 and CDR2: SGHTA and FQGNSA. The CDR3 extends over 15 amino acids. Trimming left V 3 bases short and J 1 base short, with 9 bases between. The CDR3 loop reads CASSFAGRNTGELFF. The CDR3 DNA is TGTGCCAGCAGCTTTGCGGGGCGGAACACCGGGGAGCTGTTTTTT.

This chain links TRBV6-1 with TRBJ2-7; D not resolved. The germline V gene has CDR1 MNHNS and CDR2 SASEGT. The CDR3 sequence is 12 residues long. Trimming left V 8 bases short and J 3 bases short, with 11 bases between. CDR3 DNA: TGTGCCAGCCTGGCGGTCAACTACGAGCAGTACTTC. Amino acids: CASLAVNYEQYF.

This clone was seen just once. This chain connects TRBV9 to TRBJ2-2, with D maybe TRBD1 (6 bases). The CDR3 is made up of 16 amino acids. Germline loops: CDR1 SGDLS, CDR2 YYNGEE. The ends were cut back, 1 base at V and 0 bases at J, with 10 bases in the middle. This CDR3 is CASSVMGQANTGELFF. In DNA, the CDR3 is TGTGCCAGCAGCGTAATGGGACAAGCGAACACCGGGGAGCTGTTTTTT.

The chain is built from TRBV6-1 and TRBJ2-7; tentative D call: TRBD2 (6 bases). V lost 6 bases to trimming and J lost 3 bases, with 18 bases between them. CDR3 length equals 15 residues. The germline V gene has CDR1 MNHNS and CDR2 SASEGT. CDR3 region: CASRREREANYEQYF. CDR3 DNA sequence: TGTGCCAGCAGACGGGAGAGAGAGGCTAACTACGAGCAGTACTTC.

V usage is TRBV6-1 and J usage is TRBJ1-4; no clear D gene. The V end lost 2 bases, the J end lost 5 bases, and 12 bases lay between the germline ends. Per germline, CDR1 MNHNS and CDR2 SASEGT. CDR3 length equals 15 residues. The CDR3 region is CASSEHKFENEKLFF. CDR3 nucleotide sequence: TGTGCCAGCAGTGAACACAAGTTTGAGAATGAAAAACTGTTTTTT.

The table lists this clone with a few counts. The chain has TRBV15 and TRBJ1-5; unclear D gene. V was clipped by 4 bases and J by 7 bases, with 14 bases between them. This CDR3 region has 14 residues. Germline V CDR1 and CDR2: LNHNV, YYDKDF (reference sequence). CDR3: CATSKGGMEQPQHF. The CDR3 DNA follows: TGTGCCACCAGCAAAGGTGGTATGGAGCAGCCCCAGCATTTT.

The rearrangement uses TRBV19 and TRBJ2-1, with 10 bases identical to TRBD1. With 1 base clipped from V and 4 bases from J, the junction kept 4 bases outside the gene matches. CDR3 size: 16 residues. From germline, CDR1 is LNHDA and CDR2 SQIVND (reference sequence). CDR3 nucleotide sequence: TGTGCCAGTAGTATAGCAAGGACAGGGGGATACAATGAGCAGTTCTTC. It codes for CASSIARTGGYNEQFF.

Comments on this clone: The germline gene is not matched at one end of the junction; a read error may be the cause. This chain links TRBV5-1 with TRBJ1-4; TRBD1 matches 8 bases. The CDR3 consists of 16 residues. Germline CDR1 and CDR2: SGHRS and YFSETQ. The CDR3 is CANSLGGQANNEKLFF. CDR3 in DNA: TGCGCCAACAGCTTGGGGGGACAGGCTAATAATGAAAAACTGTTTTTT.

The chain combines TRBV6-6 with TRBJ1-6; unclear D gene. Trimming took 9 bases from V and 5 from J, leaving 8 bases between them. The CDR3 extends over 12 amino acids. Germline V CDR1 and CDR2: MNHNY, SVGAGI (reference sequence). Here the CDR3 reads CASRKDNSPLHF. As DNA, the CDR3 is TGTGCCAGTAGAAAAGATAATTCACCCCTCCACTTT.

This rearrangement joins TRBV4-2 to TRBJ2-2; 9 bases fit TRBD2. The CDR3 is 15 amino acids. Trimming took 0 bases from V and 4 from J; bases not matched to a gene: 0. Germline assignment: CDR1 LGHNA and CDR2 YNFKEQ. CDR3 DNA sequence: TGTGCCAGCAGCCAAGAGCGGGGGGGCACCGGGGAGCTGTTTTTT. It specifies CASSQERGGTGELFF.

The chain recombines TRBV6-1 with TRBJ2-5; either TRBD1 or TRBD2 may fit D (5 bases each). V lost 7 bases to trimming and J lost 5 bases, with 11 bases between them. Per the germline V gene, CDR1 is MNHNS and CDR2 is SASEGT. This CDR3 contains 12 residues. In DNA, the CDR3 is TGTGCCAGCACCCAGGGAGCGGAGACCCAGTACTTC. Translating gives CASTQGAETQYF.

This clone is labeled medium-sized (0.01 to 0.1%). This rearrangement joins TRBV29-1 to TRBJ1-1; D is unclear. The CDR3 is 12 residues long. Germline loops: CDR1 SQVTM, CDR2 ANQGSEA. V lost 7 bases and J 2 bases, leaving 11 bases between the germline ends. Here the CDR3 reads CSATTVNTEAFF. The DNA for the CDR3 is TGCAGCGCTACGACGGTTAACACTGAAGCTTTCTTT.

V is TRBV7-2 and J is TRBJ2-7, with D possibly being TRBD1 (6 bases). Germline CDR1 reads SGHTA; CDR2 reads FQGNSA. The CDR3 contains 14 residues. V dropped 5 bases and J dropped 1 base, with 12 bases sitting between them. CDR3: CASSGGPTSYEQYF. CDR3 coding DNA: TGTGCCAGCAGCGGGGGCCCGACTTCCTACGAGCAGTACTTC.

J is TRBJ1-2 and V is TRBV6-5; TRBD1 agrees at 8 bases. V lost 6 bases, J lost 5 bases, and 8 bases stayed unmatched. The CDR3 covers 14 residues. The germline gives CDR1 MNHEY, CDR2 SVGAGI. The CDR3 bases are TGTGCCAGCAGCAAGACAGGGGTGGGATATGGCTACACCTTC. It yields the protein CASSKTGVGYGYTF.

The J gene is TRBJ2-7, the V gene TRBV19, with TRBD1 matching over 7 bases. The CDR3 consists of 13 residues. V gave up 3 bases and J gave up 3 bases; unmatched junction bases: 2. Germline lookup yields CDR1 LNHDA and CDR2 SQIVND (reference sequence). In DNA, the CDR3 is TGTGCCAGTAGTATCGACAGGGACTACGAGCAGTACTTC. Translating gives CASSIDRDYEQYF.

The chain carries TRBV5-4 and TRBJ1-2; D is undetermined. The V end lost 2 bases, the J end lost 7 bases, and 18 bases lay between the germline ends. The CDR3 is made up of 15 amino acids. The germline CDR1 and CDR2 sequences are SGHNT and YYREEE (reference sequence). CDR3 loop: CASSFWSAAGSGYTF. The CDR3 DNA reads as TGTGCCAGCAGCTTTTGGTCTGCGGCCGGTTCTGGCTACACCTTC.

The V call is TRBV9, the J call TRBJ2-1; a weak D match, TRBD1 (6 bases). Germline V gene data show CDR1 as SGDLS and CDR2 as YYNGEE. Trimming shortened V by 3 bases and J by 0 bases, and 13 bases separated the two germline ends. The CDR3 sequence is 16 residues long. The CDR3 spells CASSETGQSSYNEQFF. DNA of the CDR3: TGTGCCAGCAGCGAAACTGGACAGAGCTCCTACAATGAGCAGTTCTTC.

CDR3 in amino acids: CASSGTGGDEQYF. In DNA, the CDR3 is TGTGCCAGCTCCGGGACAGGGGGCGACGAGCAGTACTTC. The gene calls are TRBV2 and TRBJ2-7; 12 bases line up with TRBD1. The junction had 4 bases not matched to a gene; V was cut back by 8 bases and J by 5 bases. The CDR3 has 13 residues. From germline, CDR1 is SNHLY and CDR2 FYNNEI.

The J gene is TRBJ1-2, the V gene TRBV18; 9 positions match TRBD1. The CDR3 has 13 amino acids. Germline assignment: CDR1 KGHSH and CDR2 LQKENI. The V gene end was trimmed by 3 bases and the J gene end by 8 bases; junction bases not matched to a gene: 4. The DNA of the CDR3 is TGTGCCAGCTCACCCTGGACAGGGGAAGGCTACACCTTC. Protein product: CASSPWTGEGYTF.

The rearrangement links TRBV6-6 to TRBJ1-1, with 7 bases fitting TRBD1. After removal of 6 bases from V and 5 bases from J, the junction contained 6 bases not matched to a gene. The CDR3 is made up of 13 amino acids. The germline V gene encodes CDR1 MNHNY and CDR2 SVGAGI (reference sequence). The CDR3 protein is CASSEQGLTEAFF. Here the CDR3 DNA reads TGTGCCAGCAGCGAACAGGGGCTTACTGAAGCTTTCTTT.

The V gene is TRBV6-6, the J gene TRBJ1-6, with D hard to call. CDR1 and CDR2 from the germline V gene are MNHNY and SVGAGI (reference sequence). The CDR3 is 16 amino acids. Trimming took off 5 bases at V and 1 base at J, with 12 bases between the two ends. The CDR3 DNA reads TGTGCCAGCAGTCCCCGGGTAGGATCCTATAATTCACCCCTCCACTTT. Protein: CASSPRVGSYNSPLHF.

The chain links TRBV11-2 to TRBJ2-1, with D hard to call. V was pared by 0 bases and J by 9 bases, with 9 bases between. In germline, CDR1 is SGHAT, CDR2 FQNNGV. This CDR3 comprises 13 residues. The CDR3 region is CASSLDRNSEQFF. CDR3 in DNA: TGTGCCAGCAGCTTAGATCGAAACAGTGAGCAGTTCTTC.

In nucleotides, the CDR3 is TGTGCCAGCTCACCATTAGGACAGGGTGATGGCTACACCTTC. Translated, it gives CASSPLGQGDGYTF. The rearrangement links TRBV18 to TRBJ1-2; 8 nucleotides line up with TRBD1. There are 14 residues in the CDR3. The trim removed 2 bases at V and 6 bases at J, leaving 5 bases unmatched. Germline V gives CDR1 KGHSH, CDR2 LQKENI.